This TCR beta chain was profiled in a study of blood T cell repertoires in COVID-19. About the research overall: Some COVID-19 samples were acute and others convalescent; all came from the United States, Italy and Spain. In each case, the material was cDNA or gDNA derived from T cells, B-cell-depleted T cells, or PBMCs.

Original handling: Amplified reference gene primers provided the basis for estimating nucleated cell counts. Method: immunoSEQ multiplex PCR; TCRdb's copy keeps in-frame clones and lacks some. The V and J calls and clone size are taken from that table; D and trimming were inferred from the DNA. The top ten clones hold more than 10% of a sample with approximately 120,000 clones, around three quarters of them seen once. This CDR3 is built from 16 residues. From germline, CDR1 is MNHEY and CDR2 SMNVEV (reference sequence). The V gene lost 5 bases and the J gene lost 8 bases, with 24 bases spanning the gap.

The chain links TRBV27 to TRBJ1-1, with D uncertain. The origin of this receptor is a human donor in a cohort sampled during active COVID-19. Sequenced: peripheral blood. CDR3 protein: CASSPARREGSREAFF. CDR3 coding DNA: TGTGCCAGCAGTCCCGCCCGGCGGGAGGGAAGTAGGGAAGCTTTCTTT.